The entry that follows covers one TCR beta chain sequence. The source of the sample is a study of control samples from healthy donors and cancer patients. V gave up 1 base and J gave up 9 bases, with 4 bases separating them. CDR3 length: 11 amino acids. The V gene's germline CDR1 is MGHDK and CDR2 SYGVNS. Method: immunoSEQ multiplex PCR; TCRdb's copy keeps in-frame clones and lacks some. The table has approximately 2,800 clones, 94% seen once; the top ten hold around 33%. The chain links TRBV25-1 to TRBJ2-1; D unresolved. This TCR came from a man aged 65 to 85 with lung cancer. Sequencing was done on a sample of PBMCs. CDR3: CASSEWGEQFF. Written as DNA, the CDR3 is TGTGCCAGCAGTGAATGGGGTGAGCAGTTCTTC. Full variable domain (rest looked up from reference TRBV25-1 and TRBJ2-1): EADIYQTPRYLVIGTGKKITLECSQTMGHDKMYWYQQDPGMELHLIHYSYGVNSTEKGDLSSESTVSRIRTEHFPLTLESARPSHTSQYLCASSEWGEQFFGPGTRLTVL.